These T cell receptor beta chains were read from a single sample in a study of chemoradiotherapy in HPV16-positive cancers. TCRdb's copy holds only in-frame clones and misses some; the assay was immunoSEQ multiplex PCR. The repertoire consists of under 40,000 clones, with roughly nine tenths occurring once and the leading ten covering about 3.4%. The input for sequencing was blood, taken from a patient who underwent chemoradiotherapy. The receptor set was obtained from a human donor with HPV-associated anogenital cancer. Both conserved end residues are part of each CDR3. The order of the fields is clone size, J gene, V gene, D gene, CDR3 DNA, CDR3 protein. D genes are given only for firm matches. Clone size, where shown, is once, few, many, or a class for clones that have expanded.

-	TRBJ2-3	TRBV4-1	TRBD1	TGCGCCAGCAGCCAATTCGACAGGGTAGATACGCAGTATTTT	CASSQFDRVDTQYF
-	TRBJ2-7	TRBV10-3	TRBD2	TGTGCCATCAGTGAGCCATCGGCAGTCCGGGGACTACGACCTTCCTACGAGCAGCACTTC	CAISEPSAVRGLRPSYEQHF
-	TRBJ2-3	TRBV5-8	-	TGTGCCAGCAGCTACGGTGATACGCAGTATTTT	CASSYGDTQYF
-	TRBJ1-5	TRBV6-6	-	TGTGCCAGCAGTTATTCCCGGGCTCCGAATCAGCCCCAGCATTTT	CASSYSRAPNQPQHF
-	TRBJ1-1	TRBV7-9	-	TGTGCCAGCAGCTTACAACAGAACACTGAAGCTTTCTTT	CASSLQQNTEAFF
few	TRBJ1-5	TRBV6-6	TRBD1	TGTGCCAGCAGTTACTGGGGACAGGGAGGAAATCAGCCCCAGCATTTT	CASSYWGQGGNQPQHF
once	TRBJ2-3	TRBV4-2	-	TGTGCCAGCAGCCAAACCCGACTAGGGGGGGCCTCTACGCAGTATTTT	CASSQTRLGGASTQYF
-	TRBJ1-1	TRBV7-9	-	TGTGCCAGCAGCTTGTCAGTGAACACTGAAGCTTTCTTT	CASSLSVNTEAFF
once	TRBJ2-1	TRBV6-5	-	TGTGCCAGCAGTTATTTACAGCATACCTACAATGAGCAGTTCTTC	CASSYLQHTYNEQFF
-	TRBJ1-1	TRBV6-1	-	TGTGCCACCGCCCGGGCTGCTGAAGCTTTCTTT	CATARAAEAFF
-	TRBJ2-5	TRBV2	-	TGTGCCAGCAGCAGGGGCGGGGCTGAGACCCAGTACTTC	CASSRGGAETQYF
few	TRBJ1-2	TRBV18	TRBD1	TGTGCCAGCTCACAACAGGGGTCTCAGGGTGGCTACACCTTC	CASSQQGSQGGYTF
-	TRBJ1-5	TRBV7-9	-	TGTGCCAGCAGTTCACAGGGTAACCAGCCCCAGCATTTT	CASSSQGNQPQHF
-	TRBJ2-3	TRBV4-2	TRBD2	TGTGCCAGCAGCCAAGAGGGACTAGCGGGGGGAAATACGCAGTATTTT	CASSQEGLAGGNTQYF
-	TRBJ2-7	TRBV28	-	TGTGCCAGCAGTCCCCGCGGGGTGTCCTACGAGCAGTACTTC	CASSPRGVSYEQYF
once	TRBJ1-2	TRBV10-3	TRBD1	TGTGCCATCAGTGATCGGGGACAGGGCGATGGCTACACCTTC	CAISDRGQGDGYTF
-	TRBJ2-5	TRBV5-4	TRBD1	TGTGCCAGCAGCTTGGGGACAGGGGGCCAAGAGACCCAGTACTTC	CASSLGTGGQETQYF
medium-sized	TRBJ2-7	TRBV4-1	TRBD2	TGCGCCAGCAGCCTGGGGGCTAGCGGGGGGCAAGGGGAGCAGTACTTC	CASSLGASGGQGEQYF
-	TRBJ2-3	TRBV6-5	TRBD2	TGTGCCAGCAGTTCGAGTAGCGGGGTTGTAGATACGCAGTATTTT	CASSSSSGVVDTQYF
-	TRBJ1-1	TRBV7-2	-	TGTGCCAGCAGCTTAGTAGTCGGGGGGCGCGTTGGGAACACTGAAGCTTTCTTT	CASSLVVGGRVGNTEAFF
-	TRBJ2-5	TRBV25-1	TRBD2	TGTGCCAGCAGTGATCCTTTTGGACTAGCGGATGGGGGAGAGACCCAGTACTTC	CASSDPFGLADGGETQYF
-	TRBJ2-3	TRBV27	-	TGTGCCAGCAGTTTTAGGAGGGTGGGCCTCCCGGATACGCAGTATTTT	CASSFRRVGLPDTQYF
-	TRBJ1-2	TRBV6-4	-	TGTGCCAGCAATTGTGGCTACACCTTC	CASNCGYTF
-	TRBJ2-3	TRBV6-6	-	TGTGCCAGCAGTACCGCCGGGACGGGAAGCACAGATACGCAGTATTTT	CASSTAGTGSTDTQYF
-	TRBJ1-2	TRBV2	TRBD1	TGTGCCAGCAGTGAGGACAGGAACTATGGCTACACCTTC	CASSEDRNYGYTF
-	TRBJ1-1	TRBV7-2	-	TGTGCCAGCAGCTTAGAGGGGGAGAACACTGAAGCTTTCTTT	CASSLEGENTEAFF
once	TRBJ2-1	TRBV29-1	-	TGCAGCGTTGAGGTGTCAGTCAATGAGCAGTTCTTC	CSVEVSVNEQFF
-	TRBJ2-2	TRBV6-1	TRBD2	TGTGCCAGCAGTGAAACGCGGGGGACCGGGGAGCTGTTTTTT	CASSETRGTGELFF
-	TRBJ2-2	TRBV9	TRBD1	TGTGCCAGCAGCCTCCGGACAGGGGGCACCGGGGAGCTGTTTTTT	CASSLRTGGTGELFF
-	TRBJ1-5	TRBV19	TRBD1	TGTGCCAGTAGTGGGGGACAGGACCGCAATCAGCCCCAGCATTTT	CASSGGQDRNQPQHF
-	TRBJ1-6	TRBV27	TRBD1	TGTGCCAGCAGTTCAGGTCAGGGGGCAAGATTCACCCTCCACTTT	CASSSGQGARFTLHF
-	TRBJ2-7	TRBV9	-	TGTGCCAGCAGCGTGTTAGCCTTCTCCTACGAGCAGTACTTC	CASSVLAFSYEQYF
-	TRBJ2-1	TRBV7-9	-	TGTGCCAGCAGTCTCCGGGACGTATACAATGAGCAGTTCTTC	CASSLRDVYNEQFF
-	TRBJ2-4	TRBV2	-	TGTGCCAGCAAGGGGTCTAGCCAAAACATTCAGTACTTC	CASKGSSQNIQYF
once	TRBJ1-1	TRBV18	-	TGTGCCAGCTCACAAAACAGGGACACTGAAGCTTTCTTT	CASSQNRDTEAFF
few	TRBJ2-2	TRBV4-1	TRBD2	TGCGCCAGCAGCCAAGAAGCTTTACCGGGGGGCACCGGGGAGCTGTTTTTT	CASSQEALPGGTGELFF